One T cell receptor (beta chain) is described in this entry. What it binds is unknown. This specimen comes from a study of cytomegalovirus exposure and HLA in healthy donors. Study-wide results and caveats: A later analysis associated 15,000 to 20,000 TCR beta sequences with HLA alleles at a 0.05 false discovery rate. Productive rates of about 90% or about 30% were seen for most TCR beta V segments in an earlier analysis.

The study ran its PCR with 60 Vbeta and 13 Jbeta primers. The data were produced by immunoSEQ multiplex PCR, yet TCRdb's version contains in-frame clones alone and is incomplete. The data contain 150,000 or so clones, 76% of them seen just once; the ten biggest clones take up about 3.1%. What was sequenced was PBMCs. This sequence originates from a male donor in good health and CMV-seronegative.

CDR3 in amino acids: CASSLASSAEAFF. For the CDR3, the DNA is TGCGCCAGCAGCTTGGCCTCCAGTGCTGAAGCTTTCTTT. The chain couples TRBV5-1 to TRBJ1-1; D remains unclear. Trimming left V 0 bases short and J 6 bases short, with 9 bases between. This CDR3 spans 13 amino acids. Germline lookup yields CDR1 SGHRS and CDR2 YFSETQ.